Described below is a single T cell receptor (beta chain) sequence and its context. These data originate in a study of T cells in Graves' hyperthyroidism and ophthalmopathy. PBMCs were obtained from 10 ml fresh peripheral blood. Researchers took RNA transcripts and amplified the TCR beta CDR3 regions from them. When the TCR CDR3 underwent first-round RT-PCR, the HTBI primer set was used. In TCRdb, the multiplex PCR reads were re-called with MiXCR into one record per CDR3 protein. The sample has about 400,000 distinct CDR3 sequences, 15% to 18% seen once. Germline V gene sequence: CDR1 SGHTS, CDR2 YDEGEE. The CDR3 spans 17 residues. V lost 4 bases and J lost 1, with 19 bases in between.

Sequenced material: blood. The chain has TRBV5-8 and TRBJ2-3, with D possibly called TRBD1 or TRBD2 (5 bases each). The origin of this receptor is a woman aged 18-30 years with Graves' hyperthyroidism. CDR3: CASSLPVGRDGTDTQYF. CDR3 DNA sequence: TGTGCCAGCAGCCTCCCGGTTGGCAGGGACGGCACAGATACGCAGTATTTT.